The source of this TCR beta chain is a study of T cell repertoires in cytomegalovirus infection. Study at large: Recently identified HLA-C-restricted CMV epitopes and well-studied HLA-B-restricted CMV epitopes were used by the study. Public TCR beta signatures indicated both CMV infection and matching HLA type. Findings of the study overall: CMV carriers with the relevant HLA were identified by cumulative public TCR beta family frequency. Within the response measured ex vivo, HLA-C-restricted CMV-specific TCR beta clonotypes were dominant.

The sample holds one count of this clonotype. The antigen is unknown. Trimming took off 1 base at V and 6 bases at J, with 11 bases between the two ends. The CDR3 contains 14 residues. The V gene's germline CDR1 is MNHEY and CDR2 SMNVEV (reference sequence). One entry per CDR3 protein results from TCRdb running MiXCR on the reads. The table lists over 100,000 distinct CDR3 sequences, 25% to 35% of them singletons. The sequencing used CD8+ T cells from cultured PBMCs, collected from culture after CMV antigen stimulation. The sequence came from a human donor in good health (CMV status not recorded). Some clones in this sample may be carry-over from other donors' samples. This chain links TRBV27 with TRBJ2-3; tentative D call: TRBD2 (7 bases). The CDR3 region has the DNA TGTGCCAGCAGTTTATTGGGGGGGGCGGATACGCAGTATTTT. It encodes CASSLLGGADTQYF.